The rows below give T cell receptor beta chains drawn from one sample of a study of CD8 T cells in Susac syndrome. TCRdb used MiXCR to reprocess the immunoSEQ multiplex PCR reads, holding one entry per CDR3 protein. The sample includes over 150,000 distinct CDR3 sequences, 85% to 95% of them seen just once. The sequencing sample was made of CD4+ T cells from PBMCs. Source of these receptors: a human donor with Susac syndrome. CDR3s include the opening cysteine and the closing phenylalanine or tryptophan. A D gene is named only where the DNA matches it firmly. Size tells how often a clone was seen (once, few, many) or the class of an expanded clone, and some rows leave it out.

CDR3: CATSRAPAGRSYNEQFF
DNA: TGTGCCACCAGCAGAGCTCCGGCAGGCCGCTCCTACAATGAGCAGTTCTTC
size: NA
V: TRBV15
J: TRBJ2-1
D: NA

CDR3: CASSESGGVPNTIYF
DNA: TGTGCCAGCAGTGAATCTGGAGGAGTCCCAAACACCATATATTTT
size: NA
V: TRBV25-1
J: TRBJ1-3
D: NA

CDR3: CSARDRGSHQPQHF
DNA: TGCAGTGCTAGAGACAGGGGATCCCATCAGCCCCAGCATTTT
size: NA
V: TRBV20-1
J: TRBJ1-5
D: NA

CDR3: CASSQNPTDGYEQYF
DNA: TGTGCCAGCAGCCAAAACCCCACGGATGGCTACGAGCAGTACTTC
size: NA
V: TRBV3-1
J: TRBJ2-7
D: NA

CDR3: CASSGTGTEPKAFF
DNA: TGTGCCAGCAGCGGAACCGGGACCGAACCTAAAGCTTTCTTT
size: NA
V: TRBV12-3/TRBV12-4
J: TRBJ1-1
D: NA

CDR3: CASSYSKSQETQYF
DNA: TGTGCCAGCAGTTACTCGAAAAGCCAAGAGACCCAGTACTTC
size: NA
V: TRBV6-6
J: TRBJ2-5
D: NA

CDR3: CASSVTGGGSSYNEQFF
DNA: TGTGCCAGCAGCGTCACCGGCGGGGGTAGCTCCTACAATGAGCAGTTCTTC
size: NA
V: TRBV9
J: TRBJ2-1
D: TRBD2

CDR3: CASSQDERGGSYEQYF
DNA: TGTGCCAGCAGCCAAGATGAACGGGGGGGATCCTACGAGCAGTACTTC
size: NA
V: TRBV4-2
J: TRBJ2-7
D: TRBD2

CDR3: CASSRRGAASYEQYF
DNA: TGTGCCAGCAGCAGGAGGGGGGCCGCCTCCTACGAGCAGTACTTC
size: NA
V: TRBV13
J: TRBJ2-7
D: NA

CDR3: CASSLPVGQSGSPLHF
DNA: TGTGCCAGCAGTCTCCCGGTCGGACAGTCAGGTTCACCCCTCCACTTT
size: NA
V: TRBV28
J: TRBJ1-6
D: NA

CDR3: CASSVDPLTDTQYF
DNA: TGTGCCAGCAGCGTAGACCCCCTCACAGATACGCAGTATTTT
size: NA
V: TRBV9
J: TRBJ2-3
D: NA

CDR3: CMQIGGRETQYF
DNA: TGTATGCAGATTGGAGGACGGGAGACCCAGTACTTC
size: NA
V: TRBV28
J: TRBJ2-5
D: NA

CDR3: CASSGTSSGYEQYF
DNA: TGTGCCAGCAGTGGGACCTCATCGGGCTACGAGCAGTACTTC
size: NA
V: TRBV25-1
J: TRBJ2-7
D: NA

CDR3: CSARARGVTGVQPQHF
DNA: TGCAGTGCTAGGGCCCGAGGTGTTACAGGGGTTCAGCCCCAGCATTTT
size: NA
V: TRBV20-1
J: TRBJ1-5
D: TRBD1

CDR3: CASSLGAANEQFF
DNA: TGTGCCAGCAGCTTAGGAGCAGCCAATGAGCAGTTCTTC
size: NA
V: TRBV11-2
J: TRBJ2-1
D: NA

CDR3: CASSRGTGVYNEQFF
DNA: TGCGCCAGCAGCCGAGGGACAGGGGTTTACAATGAGCAGTTCTTC
size: NA
V: TRBV5-1
J: TRBJ2-1
D: TRBD1

CDR3: CASSPTIDGHEQYF
DNA: TGTGCCAGCTCACCCACAATTGACGGACACGAGCAGTACTTC
size: once
V: TRBV18
J: TRBJ2-7
D: NA

CDR3: CASSESGLNTIYF
DNA: TGTGCCAGCAGTGAATCGGGGCTGAACACCATATATTTT
size: NA
V: TRBV2
J: TRBJ1-3
D: NA

CDR3: CASSLVLDNEQFF
DNA: TGTGCCAGCAGCTTAGTCTTGGACAATGAGCAGTTCTTC
size: NA
V: TRBV7-9
J: TRBJ2-1
D: NA

CDR3: CASSLMGGGVGEQYF
DNA: TGTGCCAGCAGTTTGATGGGGGGAGGTGTGGGGGAGCAGTACTTC
size: NA
V: TRBV28
J: TRBJ2-7
D: NA

CDR3: CASSLLGGRETQYF
DNA: TGTGCCAGCAGTTTATTAGGGGGCCGCGAGACCCAGTACTTC
size: NA
V: TRBV27
J: TRBJ2-5
D: TRBD1

CDR3: CASSLGGGYGYTF
DNA: TGTGCCAGCAGCCTGGGTGGAGGCTATGGCTACACCTTC
size: NA
V: TRBV7-3
J: TRBJ1-2
D: NA

CDR3: CASSERETEAFF
DNA: TGTGCCAGCAGTGAGAGGGAAACTGAAGCTTTCTTT
size: NA
V: TRBV6-1
J: TRBJ1-1
D: NA

CDR3: CSARGQGGYTF
DNA: TGCAGTGCTAGGGGGCAAGGCGGCTACACCTTC
size: few
V: TRBV20-1
J: TRBJ1-2
D: NA

CDR3: CASSPTGQGVNYGYTF
DNA: TGTGCCAGCTCACCGACGGGACAGGGTGTAAACTATGGCTACACCTTC
size: NA
V: TRBV18
J: TRBJ1-2
D: TRBD1

CDR3: CASQKAGTRIRPLHF
DNA: TGTGCCTCACAAAAGGCCGGGACTCGAATTCGCCCCCTCCACTTT
size: NA
V: TRBV30
J: TRBJ1-6
D: NA

CDR3: CASSLARRGQSQQFF
DNA: TGTGCCAGCAGCCTTGCGAGGAGGGGGCAATCCCAGCAGTTCTTC
size: NA
V: TRBV6-6
J: TRBJ2-1
D: NA

CDR3: CASSPLAETQYF
DNA: TGTGCCAGCAGTCCCTTGGCAGAGACCCAGTACTTC
size: once
V: TRBV12-3/TRBV12-4
J: TRBJ2-5
D: NA

CDR3: CASSQGTGDYSPLHF
DNA: TGTGCCAGCAGCCAAGGGACAGGAGATTATTCACCCCTCCACTTT
size: once
V: TRBV4-2
J: TRBJ1-6
D: TRBD1

CDR3: CASSGTTRHEQYF
DNA: TGTGCCAGTTCCGGGACTACCCGTCATGAGCAGTACTTC
size: once
V: TRBV6-5
J: TRBJ2-7
D: TRBD2

CDR3: CAWNRYGHEQYF
DNA: TGTGCCTGGAACCGCTACGGTCACGAGCAGTACTTC
size: NA
V: TRBV30
J: TRBJ2-7
D: NA

CDR3: CASSYWGTEYQETQYF
DNA: TGTGCCAGCAGTTACTGGGGGACTGAGTACCAAGAGACCCAGTACTTC
size: NA
V: TRBV6-2/TRBV6-3
J: TRBJ2-5
D: NA

CDR3: CASSAGETQYF
DNA: TGTGCCAGCAGCGCCGGGGAGACCCAGTACTTC
size: few
V: TRBV14
J: TRBJ2-5
D: NA

CDR3: CSAYLIAGKGYNEQFF
DNA: TGCAGTGCTTACTTGATAGCGGGAAAGGGCTACAATGAGCAGTTCTTC
size: NA
V: TRBV20-1
J: TRBJ2-1
D: TRBD2

CDR3: CSARVDRYQPQHF
DNA: TGCAGTGCTAGAGTTGATCGGTATCAGCCCCAGCATTTT
size: NA
V: TRBV20-1
J: TRBJ1-5
D: NA

CDR3: CASSWQGVTEAFF
DNA: TGCGCCAGCAGCTGGCAGGGAGTCACTGAAGCTTTCTTT
size: NA
V: TRBV5-1
J: TRBJ1-1
D: NA

CDR3: CSASVSPVNTEAFF
DNA: TGCAGTGCTAGTGTTTCTCCGGTGAACACTGAAGCTTTCTTT
size: NA
V: TRBV20-1
J: TRBJ1-1
D: NA

CDR3: CASSRDASTDTQYF
DNA: TGTGCCAGCAGCCGGGACGCTAGCACAGATACGCAGTATTTT
size: NA
V: TRBV11-1
J: TRBJ2-3
D: NA

CDR3: CSARDLEGGVYNEQFF
DNA: TGCAGTGCTAGAGATTTAGAGGGAGGGGTCTACAATGAGCAGTTCTTC
size: NA
V: TRBV20-1
J: TRBJ2-1
D: TRBD2

CDR3: CSASRPAGGLYNEQFF
DNA: TGCAGTGCTAGCCGCCCAGCGGGAGGGCTCTACAATGAGCAGTTCTTC
size: NA
V: TRBV20-1
J: TRBJ2-1
D: TRBD2

CDR3: CASSQVTSGLNEQFF
DNA: TGTGCCAGCAGCCAAGTGACTAGCGGGTTAAATGAGCAGTTCTTC
size: NA
V: TRBV4-2
J: TRBJ2-1
D: TRBD2

CDR3: CSARPGGPSYEQYF
DNA: TGCAGTGCTAGGCCCGGAGGGCCCTCCTACGAGCAGTACTTC
size: NA
V: TRBV20-1
J: TRBJ2-7
D: NA

CDR3: CASSLVLAGSSYEQYF
DNA: TGTGCCAGCAGCTTAGTACTAGCGGGGAGCTCCTACGAGCAGTACTTC
size: NA
V: TRBV7-9
J: TRBJ2-7
D: TRBD2

CDR3: CASSQAYGTLFF
DNA: TGCGCCAGCAGCCAAGCCTACGGGACGCTGTTTTTT
size: NA
V: TRBV4-1
J: TRBJ1-4
D: NA

CDR3: CASSYSTGPYLGGYTF
DNA: TGTGCCAGCAGTTACTCGACAGGTCCTTATCTGGGGGGCTACACCTTC
size: NA
V: TRBV6-5
J: TRBJ1-2
D: NA

CDR3: CASSPGYSYEQYF
DNA: TGTGCCAGCAGCCCAGGGTATTCCTACGAGCAGTACTTC
size: NA
V: TRBV11-2
J: TRBJ2-7
D: NA

CDR3: CASSSNGRGSTDTQYF
DNA: TGTGCCAGCAGCTCGAACGGGAGGGGGAGCACAGATACGCAGTATTTT
size: NA
V: TRBV7-2
J: TRBJ2-3
D: TRBD2